These T cell receptor beta chains were read from a single sample in a study of blood T cell repertoires in COVID-19. Clones were sequenced by immunoSEQ multiplex PCR, and TCRdb holds only the in-frame ones, with some missing. The data show roughly 360,000 clones, about 80% seen once. Sequencing was done on a sample of peripheral blood. Receptors were obtained from a human donor with acute or convalescent COVID-19. The donor label of this sample is uncertain. Both conserved end residues are part of each CDR3. The order of the fields is CDR3 DNA, CDR3 protein, V gene, clone size, D gene, J gene. A D gene is named only where the DNA matches it firmly. A row's size may be missing; if present it is once, few, many or a size class.

cdr3_nt: TGTGCCAGCAGCCCGGGACAGGGAGCTAGGGCTTTCTTT
cdr3_aa: CASSPGQGARAFF
v_call: TRBV5-5
clone_size: once
d_call: TRBD1
j_call: TRBJ1-1

cdr3_nt: TGCGCCAGCAGACCGAACGCAGGTTTCCCTGAAGCTTTCTTT
cdr3_aa: CASRPNAGFPEAFF
v_call: TRBV5-1
clone_size: once
d_call: NA
j_call: TRBJ1-1

cdr3_nt: TGTGCCAGCAGCCTAGGCAGGTACTACGAGCAGTACTTC
cdr3_aa: CASSLGRYYEQYF
v_call: TRBV11-2
clone_size: once
d_call: NA
j_call: TRBJ2-7

cdr3_nt: TGCGCCAGCAGGAGCAACGCGAACACCGGGGAGCTGTTTTTT
cdr3_aa: CASRSNANTGELFF
v_call: TRBV10-2
clone_size: NA
d_call: NA
j_call: TRBJ2-2

cdr3_nt: TGTGCCAGCAGTTACCGGGACACTATGAATGAGCAGTTCTTC
cdr3_aa: CASSYRDTMNEQFF
v_call: TRBV6-5
clone_size: NA
d_call: NA
j_call: TRBJ2-1

cdr3_nt: TGTGCCAGCAGTGAATCGGGGGGAGGGTGGATCTATGGCTACACCTTC
cdr3_aa: CASSESGGGWIYGYTF
v_call: TRBV25-1
clone_size: NA
d_call: NA
j_call: TRBJ1-2

cdr3_nt: TGTGCCAGTAGTGATCGGGGGCGGCTAGCGGGGAGGAATGAGCAGTTCTTC
cdr3_aa: CASSDRGRLAGRNEQFF
v_call: TRBV19
clone_size: NA
d_call: TRBD2
j_call: TRBJ2-1

cdr3_nt: TGTGCCAGCAGGGACCCGGCAGGGTGGGGGGAAGATGAGCAGTTCTTC
cdr3_aa: CASRDPAGWGEDEQFF
v_call: TRBV27
clone_size: NA
d_call: NA
j_call: TRBJ2-1

cdr3_nt: TGTGCCAGCAGCCAGCGGACAGGGGCTGGAAACACCATATATTTT
cdr3_aa: CASSQRTGAGNTIYF
v_call: TRBV28
clone_size: NA
d_call: TRBD1
j_call: TRBJ1-3

cdr3_nt: TGTGCCAGCAGTTTACCTCGGGACACCCGCTACGAGCAGTACTTC
cdr3_aa: CASSLPRDTRYEQYF
v_call: TRBV28
clone_size: NA
d_call: NA
j_call: TRBJ2-7

cdr3_nt: TGTGCCAGCTCCCCCACGGCCAGGGGTTTCTATGGCTACACCTTC
cdr3_aa: CASSPTARGFYGYTF
v_call: TRBV18
clone_size: once
d_call: NA
j_call: TRBJ1-2

cdr3_nt: TGTGCCAGCAGCTTAGGATTTGGGTTGAGGAGGATATATTTT
cdr3_aa: CASSLGFGLRRIYF
v_call: TRBV7-2
clone_size: NA
d_call: NA
j_call: TRBJ1-3

cdr3_nt: TGTGCCAGCAGCCACCGGGTTGGAGGGGCGAACACCGGGGAGCTGTTTTTT
cdr3_aa: CASSHRVGGANTGELFF
v_call: TRBV7-6
clone_size: NA
d_call: NA
j_call: TRBJ2-2

cdr3_nt: TGTGCCAGCAGCTTGGGGGCAGGGGCAGATGGCTACACCTTC
cdr3_aa: CASSLGAGADGYTF
v_call: TRBV5-4
clone_size: NA
d_call: NA
j_call: TRBJ1-2

cdr3_nt: TGTGCCAGCAGCTTATGGACTAGCGGGAGGCTCCCTGGGGCCAACGTCCTGACTTTC
cdr3_aa: CASSLWTSGRLPGANVLTF
v_call: TRBV7-9
clone_size: NA
d_call: TRBD2
j_call: TRBJ2-6

cdr3_nt: TGTGCCAGCAGCTTAGTAGGGGGCACGCAACTGTTTTTT
cdr3_aa: CASSLVGGTQLFF
v_call: TRBV7-9
clone_size: few
d_call: TRBD1
j_call: TRBJ1-4

cdr3_nt: TGTGCCAGCTCACAACTCGACAGGAGGGAGCAGTTCTTC
cdr3_aa: CASSQLDRREQFF
v_call: TRBV18
clone_size: NA
d_call: NA
j_call: TRBJ2-1

cdr3_nt: TGTGCCAGCAGCCAAGAACAAACTAGCGGTTACGAGCAGTACTTC
cdr3_aa: CASSQEQTSGYEQYF
v_call: TRBV4-2
clone_size: few
d_call: TRBD2
j_call: TRBJ2-7

cdr3_nt: TGTGCCAGCTCACCAAGGGATCAGGGAACCTACGAGCAGTACTTC
cdr3_aa: CASSPRDQGTYEQYF
v_call: TRBV18
clone_size: NA
d_call: NA
j_call: TRBJ2-7

cdr3_nt: TGTGCCAGCTCACAAACAGGGGGTAATCAGCCCCAGCATTTT
cdr3_aa: CASSQTGGNQPQHF
v_call: TRBV18
clone_size: NA
d_call: TRBD1
j_call: TRBJ1-5

cdr3_nt: TGCAGTGCTAGTGCAGGGGCTAACAATCAGCCCCAGCATTTT
cdr3_aa: CSASAGANNQPQHF
v_call: TRBV20-1
clone_size: few
d_call: NA
j_call: TRBJ1-5

cdr3_nt: TGCAGTGCTAGTGGGGGCTTCTCCTACAATGAGCAGTTCTTC
cdr3_aa: CSASGGFSYNEQFF
v_call: TRBV20-1
clone_size: NA
d_call: NA
j_call: TRBJ2-1

cdr3_nt: TGTGCCAGCAGTGAGACAGCCATTGAAGCTTTCTTT
cdr3_aa: CASSETAIEAFF
v_call: TRBV2
clone_size: NA
d_call: NA
j_call: TRBJ1-1

cdr3_nt: TGTGCCAGCAGCTTAGGGCTAGCATGGGATCGTGAGCAGTTCTTC
cdr3_aa: CASSLGLAWDREQFF
v_call: TRBV7-6
clone_size: NA
d_call: NA
j_call: TRBJ2-1

cdr3_nt: TGTGCCAGCAGCGCGCGACTAAATGAGCAGTTCTTC
cdr3_aa: CASSARLNEQFF
v_call: TRBV11-3
clone_size: NA
d_call: NA
j_call: TRBJ2-1

cdr3_nt: TGCGCCAGCCATACAGGGGTTCGGTACAATGAGCAGTTCTTC
cdr3_aa: CASHTGVRYNEQFF
v_call: TRBV10-2
clone_size: NA
d_call: TRBD1
j_call: TRBJ2-1

cdr3_nt: TGTGCCAGCAGCCAAGAGGTCAGGGGAAATCAGCCCCAGCATTTT
cdr3_aa: CASSQEVRGNQPQHF
v_call: TRBV4-2
clone_size: NA
d_call: NA
j_call: TRBJ1-5

cdr3_nt: TGTGCCAGACCCCCCCGAGGGCCGCACGGGGAGCTGTTTTTT
cdr3_aa: CARPPRGPHGELFF
v_call: TRBV6-5
clone_size: NA
d_call: NA
j_call: TRBJ2-2

cdr3_nt: TGTGCCAGCAGCTTGCAGACTAGCGGACCCTACAATGAGCAGTTCTTC
cdr3_aa: CASSLQTSGPYNEQFF
v_call: TRBV7-8
clone_size: NA
d_call: TRBD2
j_call: TRBJ2-1

cdr3_nt: TGTGCCAGCAGTGATGAACGCGGGAGGCTCCACAATGAGCAGTTCTTC
cdr3_aa: CASSDERGRLHNEQFF
v_call: TRBV6-1
clone_size: NA
d_call: TRBD2
j_call: TRBJ2-1

cdr3_nt: TGTGCCAGCTCATCCGGGACAGGGTTCCTTGGAAACACCATATATTTT
cdr3_aa: CASSSGTGFLGNTIYF
v_call: TRBV18
clone_size: NA
d_call: TRBD1
j_call: TRBJ1-3

cdr3_nt: TGTGCCAGCACTAGACAGGGAGGTACTGAAGCTTTCTTT
cdr3_aa: CASTRQGGTEAFF
v_call: TRBV28
clone_size: NA
d_call: TRBD1
j_call: TRBJ1-1

cdr3_nt: TGTGCCAGCAGAGGACTAGCGGGAGCGTACGGGGAGCTGTTTTTT
cdr3_aa: CASRGLAGAYGELFF
v_call: TRBV27
clone_size: NA
d_call: TRBD2
j_call: TRBJ2-2

cdr3_nt: TGTGCCAGTAGTTTCCTTGGACTAGCAGGGGGAGAGACCCAGTACTTC
cdr3_aa: CASSFLGLAGGETQYF
v_call: TRBV19
clone_size: NA
d_call: NA
j_call: TRBJ2-5

cdr3_nt: TGCGCCAGCAGCCAAGCGGAGGTCGGGGGCTACACCTTC
cdr3_aa: CASSQAEVGGYTF
v_call: TRBV4-1
clone_size: NA
d_call: NA
j_call: TRBJ1-2

cdr3_nt: TGTGCCAGCAGTGACAAGCGTAGGGGTGAGCAGTTCTTC
cdr3_aa: CASSDKRRGEQFF
v_call: TRBV2
clone_size: NA
d_call: NA
j_call: TRBJ2-1

cdr3_nt: TGTGCCAGCAGTCACAGGGAGGGAGTTGCTGAAGCTTTCTTT
cdr3_aa: CASSHREGVAEAFF
v_call: TRBV6-5
clone_size: NA
d_call: NA
j_call: TRBJ1-1

cdr3_nt: TGTGCCAGCAGCGATGAGGGCGGGATTGAGCAGTTCTTC
cdr3_aa: CASSDEGGIEQFF
v_call: TRBV3-1/TRBV3-2
clone_size: NA
d_call: NA
j_call: TRBJ2-1

cdr3_nt: TGTGCCAGCAGCCCTGGGCAGGGGGTGGGTGAGCAGTACTTC
cdr3_aa: CASSPGQGVGEQYF
v_call: TRBV9
clone_size: NA
d_call: TRBD1
j_call: TRBJ2-7

cdr3_nt: TGTGCCAGCAGCCACCTAGGGACAGGGAACACTGAAGCTTTCTTT
cdr3_aa: CASSHLGTGNTEAFF
v_call: TRBV13
clone_size: once
d_call: TRBD1
j_call: TRBJ1-1

cdr3_nt: TGCAGTGCTAGTCGCAGGGGCAGGGATACGCAGTATTTT
cdr3_aa: CSASRRGRDTQYF
v_call: TRBV20-1
clone_size: NA
d_call: NA
j_call: TRBJ2-3

cdr3_nt: TGTGCCAGCAGAGGCCGTGGGAGGGTCACAGATACGCAGTATTTT
cdr3_aa: CASRGRGRVTDTQYF
v_call: TRBV6-5
clone_size: NA
d_call: TRBD2
j_call: TRBJ2-3

cdr3_nt: TGTGCCTGGAGTCATTTGGGGAGCGATGAAAAACTGTTTTTT
cdr3_aa: CAWSHLGSDEKLFF
v_call: TRBV30
clone_size: NA
d_call: NA
j_call: TRBJ1-4

cdr3_nt: TGTGCCAGCTCACCCGATAATTCACCCCTCCACTTT
cdr3_aa: CASSPDNSPLHF
v_call: TRBV18
clone_size: NA
d_call: NA
j_call: TRBJ1-6

cdr3_nt: TGCGCCAGCAGCTGGGACACTAGGATCTCCTCCTACGAGCAGTACTTC
cdr3_aa: CASSWDTRISSYEQYF
v_call: TRBV5-1
clone_size: NA
d_call: NA
j_call: TRBJ2-7

cdr3_nt: TGTGCCAGCAATAGGGGCTCCTATAATTCACCCCTCCACTTT
cdr3_aa: CASNRGSYNSPLHF
v_call: TRBV14
clone_size: few
d_call: NA
j_call: TRBJ1-6

cdr3_nt: TGCGCCAGCAGCCCTAGCGGGAGTTTAGGAGAGACCCAGTACTTC
cdr3_aa: CASSPSGSLGETQYF
v_call: TRBV5-1
clone_size: NA
d_call: TRBD2
j_call: TRBJ2-5

cdr3_nt: TGTGCCAGCAGCTTGAAAAGCGGGGGAGAGACCCAGTACTTC
cdr3_aa: CASSLKSGGETQYF
v_call: TRBV5-4
clone_size: NA
d_call: TRBD2
j_call: TRBJ2-5

cdr3_nt: TGCGCCAGCAGATATGGTAGTGCGAGCTCCTACGAGCAGTACTTC
cdr3_aa: CASRYGSASSYEQYF
v_call: TRBV5-1
clone_size: NA
d_call: NA
j_call: TRBJ2-7

cdr3_nt: TGTGCCAGCAGTTCAGGGGGAAACACTGAAGCTTTCTTT
cdr3_aa: CASSSGGNTEAFF
v_call: TRBV6-5
clone_size: NA
d_call: TRBD1
j_call: TRBJ1-1

cdr3_nt: TGTGCCAGCAGTGACAGGGTATGGACTGAAGCTTTCTTT
cdr3_aa: CASSDRVWTEAFF
v_call: TRBV2
clone_size: NA
d_call: NA
j_call: TRBJ1-1

cdr3_nt: TGTGCCAGCAGAAGACTAGCGGGGACAGATACGCAGTATTTT
cdr3_aa: CASRRLAGTDTQYF
v_call: TRBV6-5
clone_size: NA
d_call: TRBD2
j_call: TRBJ2-3

cdr3_nt: TGTGCCACCAGTGATCGGACAGAACTCGGGGGCTACACCTTC
cdr3_aa: CATSDRTELGGYTF
v_call: TRBV24-1
clone_size: NA
d_call: NA
j_call: TRBJ1-2

cdr3_nt: TGTGCCAGCACGCCGGGAGCCAAACGAATGAACACTGAAGCTTTCTTT
cdr3_aa: CASTPGAKRMNTEAFF
v_call: TRBV14
clone_size: few
d_call: NA
j_call: TRBJ1-1

cdr3_nt: TGTGCCAGCAGCTTGTACGCCGGACTGAGCAATCAGCCCCAGCATTTT
cdr3_aa: CASSLYAGLSNQPQHF
v_call: TRBV5-6
clone_size: NA
d_call: NA
j_call: TRBJ1-5

cdr3_nt: TGTGCCAGTAGGCGCCCGGGACACCTAACCAACTATGGCTACACCTTC
cdr3_aa: CASRRPGHLTNYGYTF
v_call: TRBV19
clone_size: NA
d_call: NA
j_call: TRBJ1-2

cdr3_nt: TGTGCCAGCAGTCCTCAAACAGGGATGGCCGAAGCTTTCTTT
cdr3_aa: CASSPQTGMAEAFF
v_call: TRBV27
clone_size: NA
d_call: NA
j_call: TRBJ1-1